A single T cell receptor (beta chain) is shown here with its context. What it binds is not known. The data were taken from a study of regulatory T cells in long-lasting Graves disease. As to time point: newly diagnosed GD, antithyroid drugs for less than 3 months. PBMC-derived RNA was used for the TCR library. Doctors identified Graves' disease using the American Thyroid Association guidelines. General study points: Newly diagnosed disease favored TRBV20-1 and TRBJ2-1 over persistent disease. Persistent Graves' patients showed a TCR diversity that was lower than that of newly diagnosed ones.

This CDR3 contains 12 residues. Germline CDR1 and CDR2: SNHLY and FYNNEI. The V gene lost 7 bases and the J gene lost 9 bases, with 13 bases spanning the gap. Through Arm-PCR of CDR3 regions and iRepertoire HTBI primers, TCR beta libraries were built. How the authors handled the data: In the combined samples, 50 to 75 TRBV and 14 to 15 TRBJ segments were identified. MiXCR was run by TCRdb on the multiplex PCR reads, yielding one entry per CDR3 protein. The V and J calls follow TCRdb's processing rather than the paper's. The sample includes a few hundred thousand distinct CDR3 sequences, approximately 15% of them seen just once. These records were also assigned to another study, of T cells in Graves' hyperthyroidism and ophthalmopathy.

The source of this sequence is a man between 40 and 49 years old with Graves disease. The V and J genes are TRBV2 and TRBJ2-4; the D gene is possibly TRBD2 (6 bases). Sequences were derived from peripheral blood mononuclear cells (PBMCs), sampled at new diagnosis, from a patient treated with antithyroid drugs. CDR3 sequence: CASTAEGGIQYF. CDR3 coding DNA: TGTGCCAGCACCGCAGAGGGAGGCATTCAGTACTTC.